What follows are 21 T cell receptor beta chains derived from one specimen sequenced in a study of Graves' ophthalmopathy and Graves' hyperthyroidism. TCR beta CDR3 amplification used RNA transcripts. HTBI primers primed a first-round RT-PCR, and a second-round multiplex PCR followed. TCRdb passed the multiplex PCR reads through MiXCR, listing each CDR3 protein once. Here the sample spans 400,000 to 450,000 distinct CDR3 sequences, approximately 21% being singletons. Sequencing was done on a sample of peripheral blood. These receptors all stem from a woman aged 18-29 years with stable Graves' hyperthyroidism.

This clonotype was seen ten or more times. V and J are TRBV7-2 and TRBJ2-6; D not resolved. The CDR3 covers 16 residues. V lost 0 bases to trimming and J lost 2 bases, with 8 bases between them. Germline CDR1 and CDR2: SGHTA and FQGNSA. CDR3 amino acids: CASSLARSAGANVLTF. DNA for the CDR3: TGTGCCAGCAGCTTAGCGAGGTCAGCTGGGGCCAACGTCCTGACTTTC.

The rearrangement links TRBV28 to TRBJ2-7, with TRBD1 as a possible D gene (5 bases). CDR3 length: 14 residues. Trimming pared 6 bases from V and 2 bases from J, leaving 14 bases between. Germline loops: CDR1 MDHEN, CDR2 SYDVKM. The CDR3 protein is CASRIPRAPYEQYF. The CDR3 coding sequence is TGTGCCAGCAGAATTCCCAGGGCCCCCTACGAGCAGTACTTC.

This clonotype was found many times. A much larger clone differs by one base, so this may be a read error. The V gene is TRBV6-2 or TRBV6-3, the J gene TRBJ1-5; D unclear. Germline CDR1 MNHEY, CDR2 SVGEGT. This CDR3 region has 14 residues. The CDR3 region has the DNA TGTGCCGGCAGTTACTCGAGAAGCAATCAGCCCCAGCATTTT. Its translation is CAGSYSRSNQPQHF.

The V call is TRBV30, the J call TRBJ1-2; D unclear. From germline, CDR1 is GTSNPN and CDR2 SVGIG (reference sequence). V was clipped by 0 bases and J by 3 bases, with 17 bases between them. This CDR3 is built from 16 residues. The CDR3: CAWSVVGPGRDYGYTF. The CDR3 nucleotides read TGTGCCTGGAGTGTAGTCGGGCCGGGTCGCGACTATGGCTACACCTTC.

The V gene is TRBV12-3 or TRBV12-4, the J gene TRBJ1-6, with a weak D call TRBD1 (5 bases). There are 15 residues in the CDR3. Trimming shortened V by 10 bases and J by 3 bases, and 16 bases separated the two germline ends. As DNA, the CDR3 is TGTGCCACCCGTGGTGACAGTATCTATAATTCACCCCTCCACTTT. It codes for CATRGDSIYNSPLHF.

The chain combines TRBV20-1 with TRBJ1-2; 9 positions agree with TRBD1. CDR3 length equals 14 residues. Germline V CDR1 and CDR2: DFQATT, SNEGSKA (reference sequence). V shed 3 bases, J shed 8 bases, and the junction held 10 bases outside the gene matches. The CDR3 spells CSARDTGGKGGYTF. The CDR3 DNA reads TGCAGTGCTAGGGATACAGGGGGCAAGGGAGGCTACACCTTC.

This clonotype has a count of ten or more. The rearrangement joins TRBV2 to TRBJ2-2, with 8 bases that match TRBD1. This CDR3 comprises 13 residues. Trimming took 6 bases from V and 5 from J; bases not matched to a gene: 2. Germline CDR1 SNHLY, CDR2 FYNNEI. The CDR3 DNA sequence: TGTGCCAGCAGACGGACAGGGACCGGGGAGCTGTTTTTT. Translated: CASRRTGTGELFF.

This clonotype was seen ten or more times. The rearrangement links TRBV28 to TRBJ2-2; 10 bases match TRBD2. J gave up 4 bases and V 4 bases, and 3 bases lay outside the gene matches. CDR3 length: 15 amino acids. The germline gives CDR1 MDHEN, CDR2 SYDVKM. CDR3 coding DNA: TGTGCCAGCAGTTCTAGCGGGAGAATCACCGGGGAGCTGTTTTTT. Translation gives CASSSSGRITGELFF.

The V and J genes are TRBV7-2 and TRBJ1-2, with 7 bases identical to TRBD1. The CDR3 length is 14 residues. Germline CDR1 SGHTA, CDR2 FQGNSA. The ends lost 5 bases at V and 4 bases at J; junction bases unmatched: 7. This CDR3 is CASSPMGQFYGYTF. DNA for the CDR3: TGTGCCAGCAGCCCAATGGGACAGTTCTATGGCTACACCTTC.

Remarks on this clonotype: Sequence at one end of the junction differs from germline and may be a read error. The rearrangement uses TRBV12-3 or TRBV12-4 and TRBJ1-1; D unclear. The CDR3 length is 14 residues. This chain's CDR3 is CANSLQATNTEAFF. CDR3 coding DNA: TGTGCCAACAGTTTACAAGCTACGAACACTGAAGCTTTCTTT.

This clonotype has ten or more counts. This chain joins TRBV28 and TRBJ1-1; 7 bases are shared with TRBD1. CDR1 and CDR2 (germline): MDHEN, SYDVKM. Trimming removed 7 bases from V and 4 bases from J; junction bases left unmatched: 6. The CDR3 is 13 residues long. The CDR3 here is CASTLNRGTEAFF. DNA for the CDR3: TGTGCCAGCACGTTGAACAGGGGCACTGAAGCTTTCTTT.

This clonotype appeared many times. The genes are TRBV20-1 and TRBJ1-2, with no clear D. Germline lookup yields CDR1 DFQATT and CDR2 SNEGSKA (reference sequence). CDR3 size: 12 residues. The DNA of the CDR3 is TGCATTTCGGACGGTGCTAACTATGGCTACACCTTC. This translates into CISDGANYGYTF.

The CDR3 is CASSYFDRGHSPLHF. In nucleotides, the CDR3 is TGTGCCAGCAGTTACTTCGACAGGGGGCATTCACCCCTCCACTTT. V is TRBV6-5 and J is TRBJ1-6; 10 nucleotides align to TRBD1. The CDR3 runs 15 residues. The germline V gene has CDR1 MNHEY and CDR2 SVGAGI. Trimming at V came to 1 base and at J to 8 bases, leaving 2 bases not matched to a gene.

Remarks on this clonotype: This could be a read error, since a much larger clone is one nucleotide away. V is TRBV28 and J is TRBJ2-2, with TRBD1 as a possible D gene (6 bases). Looked up from germline, CDR1 is MDHEN and CDR2 is SYDVKM. The CDR3 totals 15 residues. V dropped 6 bases and J dropped 10 bases, with 21 bases sitting between them. CDR3 sequence (DNA): TGTGCCAGCAGCGAGGAAAGGGGGAGATCCGTGGAGCTGTTTTTT. Translation gives CASSEERGRSVELFF.

Many counts were recorded for this clonotype. The chain couples TRBV7-2 to TRBJ2-5; 11 bases are shared with TRBD1. With V trimmed by 5 bases and J by 4 bases, 9 bases remained unmatched. Germline CDR1 is SGHTA and CDR2 is FQGNSA. This CDR3 region has 16 residues. The CDR3 DNA follows: TGTGCCAGCAGCACCCGGACAGGGGGCGCAACAGAGACCCAGTACTTC. Amino acid sequence: CASSTRTGGATETQYF.

This clonotype was detected ten times or more. This chain connects TRBV19 to TRBJ2-7, with D perhaps TRBD2 (6 bases). V lost 6 bases, J lost 0 bases, and 21 bases lay in between. In germline, CDR1 is LNHDA, CDR2 SQIVND (reference sequence). The CDR3 is 17 residues long. CDR3 nucleotides: TGTGCCAGTAGCCACACCGGCCGGGGGTCCTCCTCCTACGAGCAGTACTTC. It translates to CASSHTGRGSSSYEQYF.

This clonotype was observed many times. The chain is built from TRBV25-1 and TRBJ1-6, with a tentative D call TRBD1 (6 bases). This CDR3 is built from 16 residues. Germline CDR1 and CDR2: MGHDK and SYGVNS. Trimming removed 1 base at V and 5 bases at J, with 12 bases between. The CDR3 DNA reads as TGTGCCAGCAGTGAATGGGGGCTCAAGGATAATTCACCCCTCCACTTT. It translates to CASSEWGLKDNSPLHF. The full variable domain, completed using reference TRBV25-1 and TRBJ1-6, is EADIYQTPRYLVIGTGKKITLECSQTMGHDKMYWYQQDPGMELHLIHYSYGVNSTEKGDLSSESTVSRIRTEHFPLTLESARPSHTSQYLCASSEWGLKDNSPLHFGNGTRLTVT.

The chain uses TRBV3-1 and TRBJ2-2; TRBD2 aligns across 15 bases. This CDR3 is 18 amino acids long. Germline CDR1 LGHDT, CDR2 YNNKEL (reference sequence). The trim removed 3 bases at V and 7 bases at J, leaving 9 bases unmatched. CDR3 bases: TGTGCCAGCAGCCACACTCGGACTAGCGGGAGGGCCGGCGGGGAGCTGTTTTTT. Encoded protein: CASSHTRTSGRAGGELFF. The variable domain in full, completed from reference TRBV3-1 and TRBJ2-2, reads DTAVSQTPKYLVTQMGNDKSIKCEQNLGHDTMYWYKQDSKKFLKIMFSYNNKELIINETVPNRFSPKSPDKAHLNLHINSLELGDSAVYFCASSHTRTSGRAGGELFFGEGSRLTVL.

Of note for this clonotype: Since the CDR3 does not end with the conserved phenylalanine or tryptophan, this likely comes from a read error. The CDR3 reads CASSPEPGLAGIYEQYL. CDR3 DNA: TGTGCCAGCAGCCCCGAACCGGGACTAGCGGGAATCTACGAGCAGTACCTC. The chain is built from TRBV3-1 and TRBJ2-7, with 13 bases identical to TRBD2. J was trimmed by 3 bases and V by 4 bases; bases with no gene match: 9. The CDR3 totals 17 residues. Per germline, CDR1 LGHDT and CDR2 YNNKEL (reference sequence).

This clonotype was counted only a few times. The chain links TRBV18 to TRBJ1-5, with a tentative D call TRBD1 (6 bases). Germline V gene sequence: CDR1 KGHSH, CDR2 LQKENI. Trimming took 3 bases from V and 0 from J, leaving 12 bases between them. CDR3 size: 16 residues. The CDR3 DNA follows: TGTGCCAGCTCACCTCAGGGGCCGAATAGCAATCAGCCCCAGCATTTT. Translating gives CASSPQGPNSNQPQHF. The whole variable domain, remainder taken from reference TRBV18 and TRBJ1-5, is NAGVMQNPRHLVRRRGQEARLRCSPMKGHSHVYWYRQLPEEGLKFMVYLQKENIIDESGMPKERFSAEFPKEGPSILRIQQVVRGDSAAYFCASSPQGPNSNQPQHFGDGTRLSIL.

This clonotype was counted many times. The V gene is TRBV28, the J gene TRBJ2-7; the match to TRBD2 covers 9 bases. Germline assignment: CDR1 MDHEN and CDR2 SYDVKM. CDR3 length: 16 amino acids. Unmatched junction bases numbered 8, after V lost 2 bases and J lost 3 bases. The CDR3 coding sequence is TGTGCCAGCAGTTTAAGTAGCGGGGGCCTGATCTACGAGCAGTACTTC. It specifies CASSLSSGGLIYEQYF.